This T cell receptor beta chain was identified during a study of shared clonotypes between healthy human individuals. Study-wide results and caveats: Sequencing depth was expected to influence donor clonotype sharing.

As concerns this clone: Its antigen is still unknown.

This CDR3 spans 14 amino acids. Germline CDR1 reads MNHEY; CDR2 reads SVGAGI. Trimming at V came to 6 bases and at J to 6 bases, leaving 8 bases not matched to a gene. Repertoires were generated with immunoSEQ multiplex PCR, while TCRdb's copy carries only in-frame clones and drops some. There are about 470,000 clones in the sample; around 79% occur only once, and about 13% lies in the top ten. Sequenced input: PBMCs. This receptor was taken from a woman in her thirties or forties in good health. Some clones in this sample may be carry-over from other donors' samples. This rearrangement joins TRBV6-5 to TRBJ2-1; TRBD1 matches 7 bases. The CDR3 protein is CASSLGQAFNEQFF. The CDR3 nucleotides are TGTGCCAGCAGCCTAGGACAGGCGTTCAATGAGCAGTTCTTC.